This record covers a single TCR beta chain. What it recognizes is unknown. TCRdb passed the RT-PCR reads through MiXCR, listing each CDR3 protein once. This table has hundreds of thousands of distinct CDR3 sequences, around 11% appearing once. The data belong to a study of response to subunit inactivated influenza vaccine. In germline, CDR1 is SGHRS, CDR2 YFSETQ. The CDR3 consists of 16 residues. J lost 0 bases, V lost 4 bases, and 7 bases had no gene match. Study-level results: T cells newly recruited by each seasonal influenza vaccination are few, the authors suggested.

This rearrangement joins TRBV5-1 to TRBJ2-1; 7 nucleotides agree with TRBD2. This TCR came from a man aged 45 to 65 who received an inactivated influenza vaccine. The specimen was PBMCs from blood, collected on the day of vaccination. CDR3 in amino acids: CASSASGASSYNEQFF. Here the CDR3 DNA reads TGCGCCAGCAGCGCTAGCGGCGCGAGCTCCTACAATGAGCAGTTCTTC.